The clone carrying this T cell receptor (beta chain) was found once. Its antigen is as yet unknown. This specimen comes from a study of T cell responses to AZD1222 COVID-19 vaccine. The study, taken as a whole, reports: Clonal diversity was possibly underestimated, and the donors were mostly white British, with more females. Repertoire sampling was restricted to post-peak T cell response timepoints.

Repertoires were generated with immunoSEQ multiplex PCR, while TCRdb's copy carries only in-frame clones and drops some. Of approximately 120,000 clones in the sample, 88% were seen once. Germline lookup yields CDR1 DFQATT and CDR2 SNEGSKA (reference sequence). This CDR3 has 14 amino acids. J lost 6 bases, V lost 3 bases, and 7 bases had no gene match. Sequences were derived from peripheral blood, sampled 28 days after the second AZD1222 dose. This clonotype was sampled from an adult who received the AZD1222 COVID-19 vaccine. The genes are TRBV20-1 and TRBJ2-1, with 8 bases matching TRBD2. CDR3 sequence (DNA): TGCAGTGCTAGTGGAGCGGGAGACCTCAATGAGCAGTTCTTC. Amino acids: CSASGAGDLNEQFF.